The clone carrying this T cell receptor (beta chain) was counted between two and nine times. Its specificity is unknown. TCRdb ran MiXCR on the RT-PCR reads and lists one entry per CDR3 protein. The sample lists under 950,000 distinct CDR3 sequences; around 20% were seen once. Germline V lookup: CDR1 DFQATT, CDR2 SNEGSKA (reference sequence). CDR3 length: 13 residues. Trimming shortened V by 1 base and J by 5 bases, and 12 bases separated the two germline ends. This sample was included in a study of response to subunit inactivated influenza vaccine. The study, taken as a whole, reports: The authors proposed limited new T cell recruitment per seasonal influenza vaccination.

V gene TRBV20-1 combines with J gene TRBJ2-7; a weak D match, TRBD2 (6 bases). The input for sequencing was PBMCs from blood, taken more than 4 days after vaccination. The clonotype comes from a man aged 50 to 60 who received an inactivated influenza vaccine. The CDR3, as DNA: TGCAGTGCTAGAGTATACGGGAGTAACGAGCAGTACTTC. Encoded protein: CSARVYGSNEQYF.